This T cell receptor beta chain was retrieved from a study of CD8 T cells in Susac syndrome. An amount of RNA that ranged from about 0.45 to 1 ug was reverse transcribed with random hexamers. Across 54 Vbeta and 13 Jbeta, immunoSEQ multiplex PCR amplified TCR beta CDR3. TCRdb called the immunoSEQ multiplex PCR reads again in MiXCR, with one record for every CDR3 protein. The sample lists about 130,000 distinct CDR3 sequences; roughly 80% were seen once. The germline V and J ends were trimmed by 7 bases and 5 bases, with 21 bases remaining between them. The CDR3 length is 16 residues. Blood CD8+ and CD4+ T cells underwent high-throughput TCR beta sequencing. Treatment-naive patients with stable or active relapsing-remitting disease served as multiple sclerosis controls. TEMRA cells were FACS-enriched and CD8+ and CD4+ T cells negatively isolated.

The chain links TRBV12-3 or TRBV12-4 to TRBJ2-1; tentative D call: TRBD2 (5 bases). The sequence derives from a human donor with multiple sclerosis. The sample was CD8+ T cells from PBMCs. CDR3 nucleotide sequence: TGTGCCAGCACGGCTCTACTTGAGGGTTCGGACAATGAGCAGTTCTTC. It codes for CASTALLEGSDNEQFF.